The clone carrying this T cell receptor (beta chain) was counted a single time. This record belongs to a study of T cell changes during pregnancy in multiple sclerosis. The repertoire was sequenced with immunoSEQ multiplex PCR; TCRdb's copy has only in-frame clones and lacks some. Of around 63,000 clones in the sample, under 95% were seen once. Per germline, CDR1 KGHSH and CDR2 LQKENI. Trimming took 0 bases from V and 3 from J, leaving 11 bases between them. The CDR3 is made up of 15 amino acids. The TCR originated in a female donor with multiple sclerosis, enrolled in a pregnancy study. V usage is TRBV18 and J usage is TRBJ1-1; the D is unclear. The sample consisted of peripheral blood, taken after pregnancy. The CDR3 DNA is TGTGCCAGCTCACCACCGTCTCCCCGGGACACTGAAGCTTTCTTT. This sequence encodes CASSPPSPRDTEAFF.